Listed here are 30 T cell receptor beta chains from one sample, sequenced in a study of T cells in tuberculosis. Assay used: immunoSEQ multiplex PCR; TCRdb lists only in-frame clones, some missing. The table includes more than 40,000 clones, about 95% detected once. The specimen was PBMCs. The receptors come from a donor aged 10-29 years with latent tuberculosis or without tuberculosis infection. Some clones in this sample may be carry-over from other donors' samples.

This chain uses TRBV10-1 with TRBJ2-1; D remains ambiguous. V gave up 6 bases and J gave up 5 bases, with 11 bases separating them. The CDR3 runs to 13 residues. Germline loops: CDR1 WNHNN, CDR2 SYGVQD (reference sequence). The DNA of the CDR3 is TGCGCCAGCAGCGCAGACGGAGACAATGAGCAGTTCTTC. Translation: CASSADGDNEQFF.

This CDR3 reads CATSQVGAPAFF. Written as DNA, the CDR3 is TGTGCCACCAGCCAAGTGGGGGCACCAGCTTTCTTT. The J gene is TRBJ1-1, the V gene TRBV15, with a possible D match to TRBD1 (6 bases). Germline V lookup: CDR1 LNHNV, CDR2 YYDKDF (reference sequence). The germline V and J ends were trimmed by 5 bases and 10 bases, with 14 bases remaining between them. The CDR3 spans 12 residues.

The rearrangement links TRBV10-1 to TRBJ2-7; 10 nucleotides match TRBD2. V was clipped by 2 bases and J by 5 bases; unmatched bases: 6. This CDR3 is built from 15 residues. Germline V lookup: CDR1 WNHNN, CDR2 SYGVQD (reference sequence). Here the CDR3 DNA reads TGCGCCAGCAGTGAGCGGCTAGCGGGAGTCGACGAGCAGTACTTC. Protein product: CASSERLAGVDEQYF.

The chain couples TRBV6-5 to TRBJ1-2; the match to TRBD1 covers 8 bases. The germline V gene has CDR1 MNHEY and CDR2 SVGAGI. This CDR3 region has 15 residues. V gave up 5 bases and J gave up 6 bases; unmatched junction bases: 11. The CDR3: CASSRSDRVGDGYTF. CDR3 sequence (DNA): TGTGCCAGCAGTCGCTCGGACAGGGTTGGGGATGGCTACACCTTC.

The rearrangement links TRBV5-4 to TRBJ2-5; 8 positions agree with TRBD1. CDR1 SGHNT and CDR2 YYREEE come from the germline V gene (reference sequence). The CDR3 totals 16 residues. Trimming at V came to 4 bases and at J to 2 bases, leaving 10 bases not matched to a gene. CDR3 loop: CASSDPRQGSQETQYF. CDR3 bases: TGTGCCAGCAGCGACCCTAGACAGGGGTCGCAAGAGACCCAGTACTTC. The full variable domain, rest sourced from reference TRBV5-4 and TRBJ2-5, is ETGVTQSPTHLIKTRGQQVTLRCSSQSGHNTVSWYQQALGQGPQFIFQYYREEENGRGNFPPRFSGLQFPNYSSELNVNALELDDSALYLCASSDPRQGSQETQYFGPGTRLLVL.

The J gene is TRBJ2-3, the V gene TRBV4-3; the D is unclear. The V gene lost 5 bases and the J gene lost 0 bases, with 6 bases spanning the gap. The CDR3 runs 13 residues. Germline V CDR1 and CDR2: LGHNA, YSLEER. The CDR3 reads CASSSLSTDTQYF. The CDR3 nucleotides are TGCGCCAGCAGCTCTTTAAGCACAGATACGCAGTATTTT.

This clone was counted between two and nine times. CDR3 loop: CASSETLPQQFF. The CDR3 DNA is TGTGCCAGCAGTGAAACCCTACCTCAGCAGTTCTTC. The genes are TRBV6-1 and TRBJ2-1; D gene uncertain. Trimming removed 2 bases from V and 11 bases from J, with 10 bases in between. The CDR3 contains 12 residues. Germline assignment: CDR1 MNHNS and CDR2 SASEGT.

The chain links TRBV6-4 to TRBJ2-1; 10 bases line up with TRBD2. The trim removed 0 bases at V and 3 bases at J, leaving 2 bases unmatched. CDR1 MRHNA and CDR2 SNTAGT come from the germline V gene. This CDR3 is built from 16 residues. The CDR3 region is CASSDSPSGSYNEQFF. CDR3 DNA: TGTGCCAGCAGTGACTCTCCTAGCGGGAGCTACAATGAGCAGTTCTTC.

V is TRBV7-2 and J is TRBJ2-7; TRBD2 matches at 7 bases. Trimming cost V 1 base and J 2 bases; bases outside gene matches: 2. The CDR3 extends over 14 amino acids. Germline CDR1 is SGHTA and CDR2 is FQGNSA. CDR3: CASSLEAGPYEQYF. The DNA for the CDR3 is TGTGCCAGCAGCTTAGAAGCGGGGCCCTACGAGCAGTACTTC. The full variable domain, with the rest looked up from reference TRBV7-2 and TRBJ2-7, is GAGVSQSPSNKVTEKGKDVELRCDPISGHTALYWYRQSLGQGLEFLIYFQGNSAPDKSGLPSDRFSAERTGGSVSTLTIQRTQQEDSAVYLCASSLEAGPYEQYFGPGTRLTVT.

The genes are TRBV2 and TRBJ2-1; tentatively, D is TRBD1 (6 bases). CDR3 length equals 13 residues. V dropped 9 bases and J dropped 1 base, with 10 bases sitting between them. Germline V gives CDR1 SNHLY, CDR2 FYNNEI. CDR3 in amino acids: CASNRDSYNEQFF. The CDR3 DNA is TGTGCCAGTAACAGGGATTCCTACAATGAGCAGTTCTTC.

This chain joins TRBV12-5 and TRBJ2-1, with D perhaps TRBD2 (5 bases). CDR1 LGHNT and CDR2 FRNRAP come from the germline V gene. Trimming left V 1 base short and J 14 bases short, with 9 bases between. This CDR3 contains 11 residues. In DNA form, the CDR3 reads TGTGCTAGTGGTTTGGGTGGGAGAGAGTTCTTC. This translates into CASGLGGREFF.

V and J are TRBV5-4 and TRBJ2-5; no reliable D call. The CDR3 spans 13 residues. Trimming cost V 1 base and J 3 bases, with 7 bases left between them. Germline V gene sequence: CDR1 SGHNT, CDR2 YYREEE (reference sequence). CDR3 protein: CASSLWAEETQYF. CDR3 sequence (DNA): TGTGCCAGCAGCTTGTGGGCAGAAGAGACCCAGTACTTC.

The rearrangement uses TRBV7-6 and TRBJ2-2, with D perhaps matching TRBD1 (6 bases). The V gene's germline CDR1 is SGHVS and CDR2 FNYEAQ. V lost 8 bases to trimming and J lost 5 bases, with 15 bases between them. CDR3 length equals 14 residues. The CDR3 loop is CASLRDKATGELFF. CDR3 in DNA: TGTGCCAGCCTCAGGGACAAGGCTACCGGGGAGCTGTTTTTT. Supplemented by reference TRBV7-6 and TRBJ2-2, the full variable domain reads GAGVSQSPRYKVTKRGQDVALRCDPISGHVSLYWYRQALGQGPEFLTYFNYEAQQDKSGLPNDRFSAERPEGSISTLTIQRTEQRDSAMYRCASLRDKATGELFFGEGSRLTVL.

This sequence joins TRBV11-3 and TRBJ2-2; D perhaps matches TRBD1 (7 bases). The V end lost 5 bases, the J end lost 5 bases, and 15 bases lay between the germline ends. Germline V lookup: CDR1 SGHNT, CDR2 YENEEA. This CDR3 comprises 15 residues. DNA for the CDR3: TGTGCCAGCAGCCCAGACCCAGGGGGGACCGGGGAGCTGTTTTTT. Residues: CASSPDPGGTGELFF.

Concerning this clone: This sample includes further DNA sequences coding for the same CDR3. This chain joins TRBV2 and TRBJ2-1, with 8 nucleotides matching TRBD2. This CDR3 is 16 amino acids long. Germline-derived CDR1 and CDR2 are SNHLY and FYNNEI. V was pared by 6 bases and J by 7 bases, with 14 bases of the junction left unmatched. The CDR3 reads CASRARTGGVGNEQFF. CDR3 DNA sequence: TGTGCCAGCAGGGCACGGACCGGGGGGGTGGGGAATGAGCAGTTCTTC.

The chain recombines TRBV4-2 with TRBJ1-2; 9 bases agree with TRBD1. The germline V gene has CDR1 LGHNA and CDR2 YNFKEQ. The CDR3 loop spans 15 amino acids. Trimming cost V 1 base and J 8 bases; bases outside gene matches: 8. Written as DNA, the CDR3 is TGTGCCAGCAGCCAAGCGGAGGGACAGGGATTCGGCTACACCTTC. It codes for CASSQAEGQGFGYTF.

The chain combines TRBV5-1 with TRBJ2-5; no reliable D call. The CDR3 has 14 residues. The germline V gene has CDR1 SGHRS and CDR2 YFSETQ. V lost 7 bases and J 2 bases, leaving 15 bases between the germline ends. CDR3 nucleotides: TGCGCCAGCTCCTTCTCGAGCCGGCAAGAGACCCAGTACTTC. This sequence encodes CASSFSSRQETQYF. The whole variable domain, filled in from reference TRBV5-1 and TRBJ2-5, reads KAGVTQTPRYLIKTRGQQVTLSCSPISGHRSVSWYQQTPGQGLQFLFEYFSETQRNKGNFPGRFSGRQFSNSRSEMNVSTLELGDSALYLCASSFSSRQETQYFGPGTRLLVL.

This chain uses TRBV6-5 with TRBJ2-5, with D possibly TRBD2 on 6 matching bases. Germline assignment: CDR1 MNHEY and CDR2 SVGAGI. The CDR3 sequence is 13 residues long. V was shortened by 6 bases and J by 5 bases, with 13 bases between the two germline ends. The CDR3 region is CASRPNSGETQYF. In nucleotides, the CDR3 is TGTGCCAGCAGACCGAACAGCGGGGAGACCCAGTACTTC.

The V and J genes are TRBV6-5 and TRBJ2-7, with TRBD1 identical over 8 bases. The CDR3 spans 15 residues. V lost 6 bases to trimming and J lost 1 base; unmatched junction nucleotides: 8. Per the germline V gene, CDR1 is MNHEY and CDR2 is SVGAGI. The CDR3 here is CASSPGTGPSYEQYF. The DNA for the CDR3 is TGTGCCAGCAGCCCGGGGACAGGCCCTTCCTACGAGCAGTACTTC.

J is TRBJ2-7 and V is TRBV18; 9 bases align to TRBD2. The CDR3 sequence is 15 residues long. Germline loops: CDR1 KGHSH, CDR2 LQKENI. Trimming took 3 bases from V and 3 from J; bases not matched to a gene: 6. Here the CDR3 DNA reads TGTGCCAGCTCACCGCGGGGGGGTCCGGGCTACGAGCAGTACTTC. It encodes CASSPRGGPGYEQYF.

The chain employs TRBV9 and TRBJ2-1, with D possibly matching TRBD1 (6 bases). The CDR3 has 14 residues. From germline, CDR1 is SGDLS and CDR2 YYNGEE. The ends were cut back, 2 bases at V and 3 bases at J, with 9 bases in the middle. The CDR3, as DNA: TGTGCCAGCAGCGTTAGGGGGAGCTACAATGAGCAGTTCTTC. It yields the protein CASSVRGSYNEQFF.

This sequence joins TRBV4-3 and TRBJ2-1; 10 nucleotides line up with TRBD2. The CDR3 totals 16 residues. V lost 4 bases and J lost 1; bases outside the gene matches: 4. CDR1 is LGHNA and CDR2 is YSLEER in the germline V gene. CDR3 sequence: CASSRILAGSYNEQFF. DNA for the CDR3: TGCGCCAGCAGCCGAATACTAGCGGGGTCCTACAATGAGCAGTTCTTC.

This rearrangement joins TRBV27 to TRBJ2-4; possibly TRBD1 for D (5 bases). Germline lookup yields CDR1 MNHEY and CDR2 SMNVEV (reference sequence). CDR3 length: 16 amino acids. V shed 6 bases and J shed 0 bases, with 15 bases lying between them. CDR3 region: CASSIGHDLAKNIQYF. The DNA of the CDR3 is TGTGCCAGCAGCATAGGACACGACCTAGCCAAAAACATTCAGTACTTC.

CDR3 sequence: CASSQNRAGGYTF. The CDR3 DNA is TGCGCCAGCAGCCAGAACAGGGCAGGAGGCTACACCTTC. This chain joins TRBV5-1 and TRBJ1-2; D is possibly TRBD1 (6 bases). CDR3 length: 13 amino acids. Deletions cut 4 bases from V and 8 bases from J, with 15 bases between. CDR1 is SGHRS, CDR2 YFSETQ, per germline.

This rearrangement joins TRBV6-5 to TRBJ2-7; D unresolved. Germline V CDR1 and CDR2: MNHEY, SVGAGI. This CDR3 has 13 residues. Trimming removed 2 bases at V and 3 bases at J, with 8 bases between. The CDR3: CASSYGLDYEQYF. For the CDR3, the DNA is TGTGCCAGCAGTTACGGCCTCGACTACGAGCAGTACTTC.

The genes are TRBV7-2 and TRBJ2-7, with TRBD2 matching 12 bases. V lost 5 bases, J lost 6 bases, and 11 bases stayed unmatched. Germline V lookup: CDR1 SGHTA, CDR2 FQGNSA. This CDR3 is built from 16 residues. Here the CDR3 reads CASSQLRTSGNPEQYF. The CDR3 DNA reads TGTGCCAGCAGCCAGTTACGGACTAGCGGGAACCCCGAGCAGTACTTC.

V usage is TRBV25-1 and J usage is TRBJ2-3; TRBD2 might be the D (5 bases). V lost 5 bases, J lost 2 bases, and 11 bases lay in between. Germline loops: CDR1 MGHDK, CDR2 SYGVNS. This CDR3 has 14 amino acids. CDR3 in DNA: TGTGCCAGCAGTCCCGGACTCACCACAGATACGCAGTATTTT. Protein: CASSPGLTTDTQYF.

The chain carries TRBV19 and TRBJ1-2; TRBD1 matches 8 bases. The CDR3 is 16 residues long. Unmatched junction bases numbered 10, after V lost 3 bases and J lost 4 bases. Germline V gene sequence: CDR1 LNHDA, CDR2 SQIVND (reference sequence). For the CDR3, the DNA is TGTGCCAGTAGTATCGAGGGGACAGGACCTCGCTATGGCTACACCTTC. Translating gives CASSIEGTGPRYGYTF.

J is TRBJ2-7 and V is TRBV9; TRBD2 matches at 8 bases. The CDR3 contains 13 residues. Germline V CDR1 and CDR2: SGDLS, YYNGEE. J gave up 6 bases and V 3 bases, and 5 bases lay outside the gene matches. This CDR3 is CASSGSGGLEQYF. CDR3 DNA: TGTGCCAGCAGCGGAAGCGGGGGTCTCGAGCAGTACTTC. The full variable domain, completed using reference TRBV9 and TRBJ2-7, is DSGVTQTPKHLITATGQRVTLRCSPRSGDLSVYWYQQSLDQGLQFLIQYYNGEERAKGNILERFSAQQFPDLHSELNLSSLELGDSALYFCASSGSGGLEQYFGPGTRLTVT.

There are a few counts of this clone. The chain recombines TRBV4-3 with TRBJ2-4, with TRBD2 matching 8 bases. The CDR3 contains 16 residues. Germline V gives CDR1 LGHNA, CDR2 YSLEER. J gave up 8 bases and V 0 bases, and 9 bases lay outside the gene matches. The CDR3 region is CASSQDRSGRMYIQYF. The DNA for the CDR3 is TGCGCCAGCAGCCAAGATAGAAGCGGGAGAATGTACATTCAGTACTTC.